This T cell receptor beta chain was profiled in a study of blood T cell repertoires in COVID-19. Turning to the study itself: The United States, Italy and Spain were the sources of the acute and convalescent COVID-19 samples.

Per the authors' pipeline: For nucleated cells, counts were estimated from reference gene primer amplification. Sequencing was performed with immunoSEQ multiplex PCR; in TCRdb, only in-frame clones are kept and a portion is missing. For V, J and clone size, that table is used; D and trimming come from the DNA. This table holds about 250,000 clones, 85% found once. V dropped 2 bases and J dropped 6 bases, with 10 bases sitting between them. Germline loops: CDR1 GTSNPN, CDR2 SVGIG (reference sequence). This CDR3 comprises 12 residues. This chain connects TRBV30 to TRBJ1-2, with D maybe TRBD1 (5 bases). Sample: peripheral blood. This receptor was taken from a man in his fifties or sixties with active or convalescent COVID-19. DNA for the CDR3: TGTGCCTGGAGTCGGGGGTCGAATGGCTACACCTTC. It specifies CAWSRGSNGYTF.